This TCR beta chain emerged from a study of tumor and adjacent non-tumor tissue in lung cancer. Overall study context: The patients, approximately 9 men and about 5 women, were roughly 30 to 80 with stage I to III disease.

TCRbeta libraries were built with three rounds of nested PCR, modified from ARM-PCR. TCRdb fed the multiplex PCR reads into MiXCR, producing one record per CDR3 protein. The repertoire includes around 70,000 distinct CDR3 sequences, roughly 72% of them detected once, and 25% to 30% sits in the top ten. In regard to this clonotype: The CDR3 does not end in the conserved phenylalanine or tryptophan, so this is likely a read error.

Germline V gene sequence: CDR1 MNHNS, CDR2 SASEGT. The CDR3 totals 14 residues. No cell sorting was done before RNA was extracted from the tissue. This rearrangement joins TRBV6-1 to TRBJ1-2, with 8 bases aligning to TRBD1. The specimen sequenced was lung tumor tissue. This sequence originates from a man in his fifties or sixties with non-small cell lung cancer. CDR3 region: CANSASGGIYGYTI. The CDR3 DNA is TGTGCCAACAGTGCATCAGGGGGCATCTATGGCTACACCATC.